These 17 T cell receptor beta chains were sequenced from one sample in a study of T cells after yellow fever vaccination. TCRdb independently ran MiXCR on the 5' RACE reads; one entry per CDR3 protein. The sample has 150,000 to 200,000 distinct CDR3 sequences; approximately 10% are singletons. The sample here was CD8+ T cells sorted from PBMCs, taken 45 days after the yellow fever booster vaccination. The source of these receptors is a man younger than 30 who received the YFV17D yellow fever vaccine.

The chain is built from TRBV11-2 and TRBJ1-5; 7 nucleotides line up with TRBD1. After removal of 4 bases from V and 7 bases from J, the junction contained 4 bases not matched to a gene. CDR3 length equals 13 residues. Germline assignment: CDR1 SGHAT and CDR2 FQNNGV. The CDR3 spells CASSYRGGQPQHF. The CDR3 DNA reads as TGTGCCAGCAGCTACAGGGGTGGACAGCCCCAGCATTTT.

The J gene is TRBJ1-1, the V gene TRBV12-3 or TRBV12-4; D call uncertain. This CDR3 has 13 amino acids. Trimming took 3 bases from V and 5 from J, leaving 10 bases between them. CDR3 sequence reads: CASSFKGWTEAFF. The CDR3 nucleotides read TGTGCCAGCAGTTTCAAGGGTTGGACTGAAGCTTTCTTT.

This clonotype occurred a few times. V gene TRBV6-6 combines with J gene TRBJ2-3; D may correspond to TRBD1 or TRBD2 (5 bases each). The V end was cut by 6 bases, the J end by 0 bases, with 13 bases between. This CDR3 contains 15 residues. Germline V CDR1 and CDR2: MNHNY, SVGAGI (reference sequence). CDR3 bases: TGTGCCAGCAGCCTCTTGGGGGTCAGCACAGATACGCAGTATTTT. It specifies CASSLLGVSTDTQYF.

This clonotype was counted many times. The chain uses TRBV7-9 and TRBJ2-5; 8 nucleotides agree with TRBD1. Germline trimming cut 4 bases from V and 4 bases from J; bases unmatched to any gene: 11. Germline CDR1 and CDR2: SEHNR and FQNEAQ (reference sequence). This CDR3 spans 16 amino acids. As DNA, the CDR3 is TGTGCCAGCAGCTCCCCCCCCGGGACAGGACCAGAGACCCAGTACTTC. Translation: CASSSPPGTGPETQYF.

This clonotype appeared many times. The J gene is TRBJ1-1, the V gene TRBV5-1; D possibly corresponds to TRBD1 (6 bases). Germline CDR1 SGHRS, CDR2 YFSETQ. The CDR3 has 13 residues. V was clipped by 7 bases and J by 2 bases, with 12 bases between them. CDR3 nucleotide sequence: TGCGCCAGCCGGTGGACAGATAACACTGAAGCTTTCTTT. Translation gives CASRWTDNTEAFF.

This clonotype was counted between two and nine times. The chain joins TRBV4-1 to TRBJ2-5; either TRBD1 or TRBD2 may supply D (5 bases each). V was pared by 0 bases and J by 2 bases, with 13 bases between. This CDR3 is built from 16 residues. Germline V gene lookup returns CDR1 MGHRA and CDR2 YSYEKL. CDR3 bases: TGCGCCAGCAGCCAAGAGTCCGGGGCTTGGCAAGAGACCCAGTACTTC. It translates to CASSQESGAWQETQYF.

This clonotype was picked up a small number of times. The genes are TRBV27 and TRBJ2-1, with D possibly TRBD1 on 7 matching bases. Trimming shortened V by 4 bases and J by 3 bases, and 13 bases separated the two germline ends. Germline V lookup: CDR1 MNHEY, CDR2 SMNVEV (reference sequence). The CDR3 sequence is 15 residues long. The CDR3 DNA reads as TGTGCCAGCAGTTCCCCAGGGGGGATCTACAATGAGCAGTTCTTC. Translated, it gives CASSSPGGIYNEQFF.

DNA for the CDR3: TGTGCCACCAGCAGAGACCCAACGACAGGGACCTTCTATGGCTACACCTTC. It codes for CATSRDPTTGTFYGYTF. This chain links TRBV15 with TRBJ1-2; 7 bases are shared with TRBD1. The CDR3 totals 17 residues. The ends lost 0 bases at V and 4 bases at J; junction bases unmatched: 11. Germline V lookup: CDR1 LNHNV, CDR2 YYDKDF (reference sequence).

The rearrangement joins TRBV14 to TRBJ2-7, with a possible D match to TRBD2 (5 bases). This CDR3 is 19 amino acids long. Per germline, CDR1 SGHDN and CDR2 FVKESK. Trimming cost V 0 bases and J 1 base, with 22 bases left between them. CDR3 protein: CASSQDQEDFSPPSYEQYV. As DNA, the CDR3 is TGTGCCAGCAGCCAAGATCAAGAGGACTTTTCACCTCCTTCCTACGAGCAGTACGTC.

The chain joins TRBV12-3 or TRBV12-4 to TRBJ1-2; 8 bases line up with TRBD1. V lost 3 bases, J lost 6 bases, and 6 bases stayed unmatched. The CDR3 length is 14 residues. Written as DNA, the CDR3 is TGTGCCAGCAGTTTTAGGACAGGGCTGGATGGCTACACCTTC. Translated: CASSFRTGLDGYTF.

This sequence joins TRBV6-2 or TRBV6-3 and TRBJ2-1; 8 nucleotides match TRBD1. The CDR3 extends over 15 amino acids. Trimming removed 6 bases from V and 1 base from J; junction bases left unmatched: 5. Germline V gene sequence: CDR1 MNHEY, CDR2 SVGEGT. The CDR3 loop is CASSSTGGSYNEQFF. The CDR3 DNA is TGTGCCAGCAGCTCAACAGGGGGATCCTACAATGAGCAGTTCTTC.

The chain carries TRBV12-3 or TRBV12-4 and TRBJ2-7; D is uncertain. The CDR3 loop spans 14 amino acids. Deletions cut 3 bases from V and 6 bases from J, with 15 bases between. The CDR3 is CASSFGRTESEQYF. DNA of the CDR3: TGTGCCAGCAGTTTTGGCCGGACCGAAAGCGAGCAGTACTTC.

J is TRBJ1-3 and V is TRBV6-5; no firm D call. The germline gives CDR1 MNHEY, CDR2 SVGAGI. This CDR3 is 14 amino acids long. V lost 3 bases and J lost 6, with 12 bases in between. CDR3 region: CASSYNPQTNTIYF. CDR3 DNA: TGTGCCAGCAGTTATAACCCCCAGACAAACACCATATATTTT.

This clonotype was recorded a few times. This chain uses TRBV7-6 with TRBJ1-1; 7 nucleotides match TRBD1. Per germline, CDR1 SGHVS and CDR2 FNYEAQ. Trimming removed 2 bases from V and 1 base from J; junction bases left unmatched: 4. The CDR3 is 15 amino acids. The CDR3 loop reads CASSLFGTENTEAFF. As DNA, the CDR3 is TGTGCCAGCAGCTTATTTGGGACAGAGAACACTGAAGCTTTCTTT.

There are a few counts of this clonotype. The chain combines TRBV6-2 or TRBV6-3 with TRBJ1-2; tentative D call: TRBD1 (5 bases). The CDR3 covers 12 residues. Germline V gene sequence: CDR1 MNHEY, CDR2 SVGEGT. The V end lost 2 bases, the J end lost 7 bases, and 8 bases lay between the germline ends. CDR3: CASSYLRGGYTF. As DNA, the CDR3 is TGTGCCAGCAGTTACCTGAGGGGTGGCTACACCTTC.

This clonotype was observed a few times. The chain joins TRBV28 to TRBJ1-1, with D unresolved. CDR3 length: 13 residues. Germline V gene sequence: CDR1 MDHEN, CDR2 SYDVKM. V shed 2 bases and J shed 1 base, with 5 bases lying between them. The CDR3 spells CASSLAQNTEAFF. CDR3 coding DNA: TGTGCCAGCAGTTTAGCCCAGAACACTGAAGCTTTCTTT. Together with reference TRBV28 and TRBJ1-1, the CDR3 gives the full variable domain: DVKVTQSSRYLVKRTGEKVFLECVQDMDHENMFWYRQDPGLGLRLIYFSYDVKMKEKGDIPEGYSVSREKKERFSLILESASTNQTSMYLCASSLAQNTEAFFGQGTRLTVV.

This clonotype was found a few times. This chain uses TRBV6-1 with TRBJ2-3, with D maybe TRBD2 (5 bases). The CDR3 extends over 18 amino acids. The V and J ends lost 7 bases and 5 bases respectively, with 28 bases between them. CDR1 and CDR2 (germline): MNHNS, SASEGT. The CDR3 sequence: CASTKLTPDYDAQDTQYF. Here the CDR3 DNA reads TGTGCCAGCACGAAGCTGACACCAGACTACGACGCACAAGATACGCAGTATTTT.